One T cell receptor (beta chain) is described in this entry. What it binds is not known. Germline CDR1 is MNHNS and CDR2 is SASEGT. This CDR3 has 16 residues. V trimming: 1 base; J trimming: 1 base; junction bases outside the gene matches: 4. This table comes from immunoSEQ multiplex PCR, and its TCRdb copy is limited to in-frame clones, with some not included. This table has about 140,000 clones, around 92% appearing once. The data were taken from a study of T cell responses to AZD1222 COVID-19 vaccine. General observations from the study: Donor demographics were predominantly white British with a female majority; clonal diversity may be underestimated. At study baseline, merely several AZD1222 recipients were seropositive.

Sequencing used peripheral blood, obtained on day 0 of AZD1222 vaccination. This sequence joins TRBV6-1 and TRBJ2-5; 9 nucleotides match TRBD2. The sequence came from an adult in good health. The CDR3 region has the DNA TGTGCCAGCAGTGAAGGCTTAGCGGGGGCCCAAGAGACCCAGTACTTC. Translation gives CASSEGLAGAQETQYF.